These 23 T cell receptor beta chains originate from one sample sequenced in a study of OX40 agonist ivuxolimab in advanced cancers. Sequencing was performed with immunoSEQ multiplex PCR; in TCRdb, only in-frame clones are kept and a portion is missing. The sample lists 50,000 to 60,000 clones; 86% were seen once. Sample: CD4+ or CD8+ T cells sorted from blood, taken in a trial of the OX40 agonist ivuxolimab. These receptors all stem from an adult with an advanced solid tumor such as melanoma, head and neck, liver or kidney cancer.

The chain employs TRBV7-9 and TRBJ1-1; D is ambiguous. The CDR3 is made up of 17 amino acids. Looked up from germline, CDR1 is SEHNR and CDR2 is FQNEAQ (reference sequence). Trimming took off 2 bases at V and 0 bases at J, with 16 bases between the two ends. CDR3 DNA: TGTGCCAGCAGCTTAAGGTCTCTCCGCAGGATGAACACTGAAGCTTTCTTT. It is translated as CASSLRSLRRMNTEAFF.

The chain joins TRBV6-5 to TRBJ1-2; D not resolved. V was trimmed by 5 bases and J by 6 bases, leaving 13 bases between them. CDR3 size: 13 residues. Looked up from germline, CDR1 is MNHEY and CDR2 is SVGAGI. In nucleotides, the CDR3 is TGTGCCAGCAGTCCCACGGATCTTAATGGCTACACCTTC. Protein: CASSPTDLNGYTF.

This sequence joins TRBV9 and TRBJ1-6, with TRBD1 matching 8 bases. In germline, CDR1 is SGDLS, CDR2 YYNGEE. There are 14 residues in the CDR3. Losses at the gene ends were 4 bases for V and 6 bases for J; bases not matched to a gene: 3. The DNA for the CDR3 is TGTGCCAGCAGCCGGACAGGGCCTAATTCACCCCTCCACTTT. Protein product: CASSRTGPNSPLHF. The whole variable domain, filled in from reference TRBV9 and TRBJ1-6, reads DSGVTQTPKHLITATGQRVTLRCSPRSGDLSVYWYQQSLDQGLQFLIQYYNGEERAKGNILERFSAQQFPDLHSELNLSSLELGDSALYFCASSRTGPNSPLHFGNGTRLTVT.

The V gene is TRBV28, the J gene TRBJ2-7, with D unresolved. The CDR3 covers 11 residues. Between the trimmed V and J ends, which lost 7 bases and 5 bases, there was a span of 9 bases. Germline V lookup: CDR1 MDHEN, CDR2 SYDVKM. The CDR3 here is CASIHSNEQYF. CDR3 nucleotides: TGTGCCAGCATCCATTCGAACGAGCAGTACTTC.

The CDR3 DNA reads TGTGCCAGCAGCTTAGGCGGGAGGGTGATCAATGAGCAGTTCTTC. The encoded protein is CASSLGGRVINEQFF. This chain connects TRBV13 to TRBJ2-1, with TRBD2 matching over 8 bases. V shed 0 bases, J shed 6 bases, and the junction held 4 bases outside the gene matches. Per germline, CDR1 PRHDT and CDR2 FYEKMQ (reference sequence). The CDR3 length is 15 residues.

The chain couples TRBV9 to TRBJ2-1; 9 bases line up with TRBD2. Trimming removed 4 bases from V and 4 bases from J; junction bases left unmatched: 18. The length of the CDR3 is 19 residues. Germline assignment: CDR1 SGDLS and CDR2 YYNGEE. CDR3 DNA: TGTGCCAGCAGCCCGTCGTCGGAAAGCGGGAGGCCCAATTACAATGAGCAGTTCTTC. It codes for CASSPSSESGRPNYNEQFF.

The rearrangement uses TRBV5-8 and TRBJ2-5, with D tentatively TRBD1 (8 bases). Trimming took off 3 bases at V and 3 bases at J, with 15 bases between the two ends. Germline lookup yields CDR1 SGHTS and CDR2 YDEGEE. CDR3 length: 15 amino acids. CDR3 DNA: TGTGCCAGCAGCTACCGGACAGGGAGGGAAGAGACCCAGTACTTC. This sequence encodes CASSYRTGREETQYF.

V gene TRBV20-1 combines with J gene TRBJ2-5; D gene ambiguous. V dropped 6 bases and J dropped 3 bases, with 8 bases sitting between them. CDR1 is DFQATT and CDR2 is SNEGSKA in the germline V gene (reference sequence). The CDR3 is 11 amino acids. CDR3 in amino acids: CSAPFEETQYF. In DNA, the CDR3 is TGCAGTGCCCCGTTTGAAGAGACCCAGTACTTC.

J is TRBJ1-2 and V is TRBV28; D gene uncertain. Trimming shortened V by 5 bases and J by 4 bases, and 8 bases separated the two germline ends. This CDR3 comprises 12 residues. Germline V gene data show CDR1 as MDHEN and CDR2 as SYDVKM. The CDR3 reads CASSPTVYGYTF. In DNA form, the CDR3 reads TGTGCCAGCAGTCCCACAGTCTATGGCTACACCTTC.

This clone was recorded only once. The genes are TRBV28 and TRBJ2-3; D may match TRBD1 or TRBD2 (7 bases each). Germline lookup yields CDR1 MDHEN and CDR2 SYDVKM. The CDR3 sequence is 18 residues long. V shed 11 bases and J shed 3 bases, with 30 bases lying between them. CDR3 loop: CAERALRGLAEGTDTQYF. Here the CDR3 DNA reads TGTGCCGAACGGGCCTTAAGGGGGCTAGCGGAGGGAACAGATACGCAGTATTTT.

This chain joins TRBV6-5 and TRBJ1-2; the D is unclear. In germline, CDR1 is MNHEY, CDR2 SVGAGI. V shed 2 bases and J shed 5 bases, with 15 bases lying between them. There are 15 residues in the CDR3. The CDR3 is CASSYLPQWEYGYTF. In DNA, the CDR3 is TGTGCCAGCAGTTACCTGCCCCAGTGGGAGTATGGCTACACCTTC.

The chain is built from TRBV7-9 and TRBJ2-6; 9 bases are shared with TRBD1. V lost 4 bases and J lost 16; bases outside the gene matches: 5. Germline assignment: CDR1 SEHNR and CDR2 FQNEAQ (reference sequence). There are 12 residues in the CDR3. The CDR3 sequence: CASSSRGQGLTF. The CDR3 DNA reads as TGTGCCAGCAGCTCCCGGGGACAGGGTCTGACTTTC.

J is TRBJ2-3 and V is TRBV4-3, with D perhaps TRBD1 or TRBD2 (5 bases each). CDR3 length: 15 amino acids. Germline V gives CDR1 LGHNA, CDR2 YSLEER. The V gene lost 4 bases and the J gene lost 4 bases, with 15 bases spanning the gap. The CDR3 is CASSRTRDHSDTQYF. CDR3 nucleotide sequence: TGCGCCAGCAGCCGCACCCGGGACCATTCAGATACGCAGTATTTT.

This chain joins TRBV28 and TRBJ1-3, with a tentative D call TRBD1 (6 bases). This CDR3 has 16 residues. The V gene lost 6 bases and the J gene lost 2 bases, with 17 bases spanning the gap. Germline CDR1 reads MDHEN; CDR2 reads SYDVKM. CDR3 region: CASRSPAGAPGNTIYF. In DNA, the CDR3 is TGTGCCAGCAGATCCCCCGCAGGGGCGCCTGGAAACACCATATATTTT.

The genes are TRBV29-1 and TRBJ2-7; 9 bases match TRBD1. Germline-derived CDR1 and CDR2 are SQVTM and ANQGSEA. The V segment lost 7 bases and the J segment 4 bases; nucleotides outside the gene matches: 11. The CDR3 length is 14 residues. CDR3 nucleotide sequence: TGCAGCGCCTCCCGGGACAGGGATGGATACGAGCAGTACTTC. This sequence encodes CSASRDRDGYEQYF.

The gene calls are TRBV7-2 and TRBJ2-5; either TRBD1 or TRBD2 may fit D (6 bases each). CDR1 is SGHTA, CDR2 FQGNSA, per germline. The ends were cut back, 4 bases at V and 5 bases at J, with 17 bases in the middle. The CDR3 consists of 15 residues. The CDR3 here is CASSYPGAPMETQYF. CDR3 in DNA: TGTGCCAGCAGCTACCCGGGGGCGCCGATGGAGACCCAGTACTTC.

J is TRBJ2-4 and V is TRBV5-1; D remains ambiguous. The germline V gene has CDR1 SGHRS and CDR2 YFSETQ. This CDR3 comprises 13 residues. Trimming removed 1 base at V and 7 bases at J, with 9 bases between. The chain's CDR3 is CASSLQSANIQYF. For the CDR3, the DNA is TGCGCCAGCAGCTTGCAGTCGGCGAACATTCAGTACTTC.

This chain links TRBV7-6 with TRBJ2-2; D is uncertain. CDR3 size: 15 residues. Germline loops: CDR1 SGHVS, CDR2 FNYEAQ. Trimming took off 2 bases at V and 1 base at J, with 8 bases between the two ends. As DNA, the CDR3 is TGTGCCAGCAGCTTACGGGCCCAGAACACCGGGGAGCTGTTTTTT. Translated, it gives CASSLRAQNTGELFF.

The genes are TRBV18 and TRBJ2-7; D perhaps matches TRBD1 (6 bases). Trimming shortened V by 4 bases and J by 3 bases, and 13 bases separated the two germline ends. This CDR3 comprises 14 residues. The germline V gene has CDR1 KGHSH and CDR2 LQKENI. The CDR3 sequence: CASSREGGIYEQYF. In DNA form, the CDR3 reads TGTGCCAGCTCACGAGAAGGGGGAATCTACGAGCAGTACTTC.

V usage is TRBV5-1 and J usage is TRBJ2-3, with 10 nucleotides matching TRBD1. The CDR3 covers 17 residues. Germline values: CDR1 SGHRS, CDR2 YFSETQ. V trimming: 4 bases; J trimming: 1 base; junction bases outside the gene matches: 9. The CDR3 spells CASSPGWGQGRTDTQYF. CDR3 nucleotide sequence: TGCGCCAGCAGCCCTGGTTGGGGACAGGGGCGCACAGATACGCAGTATTTT.

The rearrangement joins TRBV2 to TRBJ2-7; TRBD2 matches 10 bases. Germline V gene data show CDR1 as SNHLY and CDR2 as FYNNEI. V was clipped by 9 bases and J by 6 bases; unmatched bases: 8. The CDR3 length is 13 residues. CDR3 sequence: CAREREGVGEQYF. CDR3 sequence (DNA): TGTGCCAGAGAGCGGGAGGGCGTCGGCGAGCAGTACTTC.

The chain couples TRBV10-3 to TRBJ2-3; 8 bases are shared with TRBD2. Germline V lookup: CDR1 ENHRY, CDR2 SYGVKD. The CDR3 runs to 17 residues. After removal of 4 bases from V and 0 bases from J, the junction contained 9 bases not matched to a gene. The CDR3: CAISGGSGVSSTDTQYF. The DNA for the CDR3 is TGTGCCATCAGTGGGGGTAGCGGGGTATCGAGCACAGATACGCAGTATTTT.

The chain uses TRBV4-3 and TRBJ2-3, with D maybe TRBD2 (6 bases). Germline V gene lookup returns CDR1 LGHNA and CDR2 YSLEER. This CDR3 region has 14 residues. The V and J ends lost 2 bases and 4 bases respectively, with 10 bases between them. CDR3 coding DNA: TGCGCCAGCAGCCAATTCCGACTAGCAGATACGCAGTATTTT. As protein: CASSQFRLADTQYF.